The rows below give T cell receptor beta chains drawn from one sample of a study of early T cells in non-severe SARS-CoV-2 infection. TCRdb reprocessed the 5' RACE reads with MiXCR, giving one entry per CDR3 protein. In the table there are tens of thousands of distinct CDR3 sequences, approximately 5.9% of which are singletons. Sequencing was carried out using whole blood. The receptors shown here come from an adult who was a healthcare worker with PCR-confirmed SARS-CoV-2 infection or an uninfected control (not recorded which). CDR3s include the opening cysteine and the closing phenylalanine or tryptophan. D genes are given only for firm matches. Clone size, where shown, is once, few, many, or a class for clones that have expanded.

d_gene	abundance	v_gene	j_gene	CDR3aa	CDR3nt
.	many	TRBV30	TRBJ1-4	CAWSVKGIEKLFF	TGTGCCTGGAGTGTTAAGGGGATCGAAAAACTGTTTTTT
.	.	TRBV5-6	TRBJ1-1	CASSYREKAFF	TGTGCCAGCAGCTATCGAGAGAAAGCTTTCTTT
TRBD2	many	TRBV19	TRBJ2-3	CASSITSGRDTQYF	TGTGCCAGTAGTATCACTAGCGGGAGAGATACGCAGTATTTT
TRBD2	many	TRBV7-9	TRBJ2-7	CASQESSGMNEQYF	TGTGCCAGCCAAGAGTCCAGCGGGATGAACGAGCAGTACTTC
TRBD1	many	TRBV20-1	TRBJ1-5	CSAGGTVLYSNQPQHF	TGCAGTGCTGGCGGGACAGTTCTATATAGCAATCAGCCCCAGCATTTT
.	few	TRBV5-1	TRBJ2-3	CASSSSFTDTQYF	TGCGCCAGCAGCTCTTCATTTACAGATACGCAGTATTTT
.	many	TRBV29-1	TRBJ2-7	CSVVVQTYEQYF	TGCAGCGTTGTAGTACAGACCTACGAGCAGTACTTC
.	many	TRBV9	TRBJ2-7	CASSVGGEQYF	TGTGCCAGCAGCGTAGGGGGGGAGCAGTACTTC
.	many	TRBV28	TRBJ1-1	CASSTIAPAGMIGTEAFF	TGTGCCAGCAGTACCATCGCCCCCGCAGGGATGATCGGCACTGAAGCTTTCTTT
.	few	TRBV29-1	TRBJ2-7	CSVEFVGVAYEQYF	TGCAGCGTTGAATTTGTGGGAGTCGCCTACGAGCAGTACTTC
.	many	TRBV28	TRBJ2-5	CASSGAKQETQYF	TGTGCCAGCAGTGGGGCCAAGCAAGAGACCCAGTACTTC
.	many	TRBV27	TRBJ2-7	CASSPGSRSGEQYF	TGTGCCAGCAGTCCCGGGTCTAGGTCTGGCGAGCAGTACTTC
TRBD1	many	TRBV7-9	TRBJ2-7	CASSPRDSREQYF	TGTGCCAGCAGCCCCCGGGACAGCCGCGAGCAGTACTTC
.	many	TRBV7-8	TRBJ2-7	CASSLPEISYEQYF	TGTGCCAGCAGCTTACCTGAGATCTCCTACGAGCAGTACTTC
.	many	TRBV3-1	TRBJ1-1	CASSQDAGFGAFF	TGTGCCAGCAGCCAAGATGCGGGTTTTGGAGCTTTCTTT
.	medium-sized	TRBV11-3	TRBJ2-2	CASSLASLTGELFF	TGTGCCAGCAGCTTAGCCTCACTCACCGGGGAGCTGTTTTTT
.	few	TRBV3-1	TRBJ2-1	CASSQGLAELPYNEQFF	TGTGCCAGCAGCCAAGGATTAGCGGAGCTGCCCTACAATGAGCAGTTCTTC
.	many	TRBV6-6	TRBJ2-6	CASSSRVSGANVLTF	TGTGCCAGCAGCAGCAGGGTCTCTGGGGCCAACGTCCTGACTTTC
TRBD2	.	TRBV10-2	TRBJ2-1	CASSESLAGRTDNNEQFF	TGCGCCAGCAGTGAGTCGTTAGCGGGTCGCACTGACAACAATGAGCAGTTCTTC
.	many	TRBV11-2	TRBJ2-7	CASSLDRGGEQYF	TGTGCCAGCAGCTTAGATCGAGGGGGCGAGCAGTACTTC
.	many	TRBV28	TRBJ1-4	CASSLSVPLQGGEKLFF	TGTGCCAGCAGTTTATCAGTTCCCCTCCAGGGCGGCGAAAAACTGTTTTTT
.	.	TRBV12-3/TRBV12-4	TRBJ2-7	CASSLNPGYEQYF	TGTGCCAGCAGTCTGAACCCCGGCTACGAGCAGTACTTC
.	few	TRBV6-6	TRBJ2-3	CASSYQAAGQDTQYF	TGTGCCAGCAGTTACCAGGCCGCGGGCCAAGATACGCAGTATTTT
.	medium-sized	TRBV20-1	TRBJ1-6	CSARIDSPLHF	TGCAGTGCTAGAATCGATTCACCCCTCCACTTT
.	many	TRBV10-3	TRBJ1-3	CAISDQGTPGNTIYF	TGTGCCATCAGTGACCAGGGTACCCCTGGAAACACCATATATTTT
TRBD1	many	TRBV10-3	TRBJ2-1	CAITLDRFYNEQFF	TGTGCCATCACCCTGGACAGGTTCTACAATGAGCAGTTCTTC
.	few	TRBV3-1	TRBJ2-2	CASSHRYLGLDFTGELFF	TGTGCCAGCAGCCACAGGTATCTAGGACTTGACTTCACCGGGGAGCTGTTTTTT
TRBD2	many	TRBV9	TRBJ2-2	CASSVGLADTGELFF	TGTGCCAGCAGCGTAGGACTAGCGGACACCGGGGAGCTGTTTTTT
.	many	TRBV20-1	TRBJ2-7	CSAKGLMDYEQYF	TGCAGTGCCAAGGGGTTGATGGATTACGAGCAGTACTTC
.	many	TRBV7-9	TRBJ2-1	CASSLASPGYNEQFF	TGTGCCAGCAGCTTAGCTTCCCCAGGATACAATGAGCAGTTCTTC
TRBD1	many	TRBV11-2	TRBJ2-7	CASSPVDRVDEQYF	TGTGCCAGCAGCCCAGTGGACAGGGTGGACGAGCAGTACTTC
.	.	TRBV7-9	TRBJ1-4	CASSRRGHGEKLFF	TGTGCCAGCAGCCGACGCGGACATGGGGAAAAACTGTTTTTT
TRBD1	many	TRBV15	TRBJ1-2	CATSSDPGGNYGYTF	TGTGCCACCAGCAGTGACCCAGGGGGTAACTATGGCTACACCTTC
.	many	TRBV18	TRBJ1-1	CASSPSLQGNTEAFF	TGTGCCAGCTCACCATCTCTCCAGGGGAACACTGAAGCTTTCTTT
.	many	TRBV20-1	TRBJ1-5	CSARDQIGNQPQHF	TGCAGTGCTAGAGATCAAATTGGTAATCAGCCCCAGCATTTT